Listed below are T cell receptor beta chains from one sample, sequenced in a study of response to subunit inactivated influenza vaccine. TCRdb processed the RT-PCR reads anew with MiXCR; each CDR3 protein has one entry. The sample carries 590,000 or so distinct CDR3 sequences, roughly 15% recorded once. The source material was PBMCs from blood, sampled roughly 15 days before vaccination. Source of these receptors: a man aged 50 to 59 who received an inactivated influenza vaccine. Each CDR3 is given with its conserved first and last residue. The size of a clone is reported for some rows only, either as once, few or many, or as a class for expanded clones.

j_call | clone_size | v_call | cdr3_aa
TRBJ1-5 | few | TRBV6-2/TRBV6-3 | CASSRQGDGNQPQHF
TRBJ2-3 | few | TRBV5-1 | CASSLAGTGLSTDTQYF
TRBJ2-2 | . | TRBV29-1 | CSGGVAGATGELFF
TRBJ1-5 | . | TRBV20-1 | CSAPSGVRQPQHF
TRBJ2-3 | . | TRBV20-1 | CSARDGTSLTDTQYF
TRBJ2-1 | . | TRBV5-1 | CASSLGGQGFSYEQFF
TRBJ2-1 | few | TRBV28 | CASSLDVFYNEQFF
TRBJ2-1 | many | TRBV5-6 | CASSLQSNEQFF
TRBJ2-2 | . | TRBV6-1 | CASSEAQQGIGELFF
TRBJ2-7 | many | TRBV7-2 | CASRQTGALEQYF
TRBJ1-2 | few | TRBV28 | CASRKFYGYTF
TRBJ2-1 | . | TRBV20-1 | CSAQSGRGEQFF
TRBJ2-2 | . | TRBV7-2 | CASSAYRVTGELFF
TRBJ2-3 | . | TRBV20-1 | CSARDYRVLGTDTQYF
TRBJ2-2 | many | TRBV5-1 | CASSNTGELFF
TRBJ2-2 | few | TRBV12-3/TRBV12-4 | CASSHTSGSRELFF
TRBJ2-2 | . | TRBV9 | CASSVEGLNTGELFF
TRBJ2-5 | many | TRBV7-2 | CASSLGAVETQYF
TRBJ2-1 | many | TRBV5-6 | CASSLWGQSSYNEQFF
TRBJ2-7 | . | TRBV3-1 | CASSRLTGTGKYEQYF
TRBJ1-2 | . | TRBV7-2 | CASPLMDNYGYTF
TRBJ2-3 | few | TRBV6-5 | CASSYSTVEGTDTQYF
TRBJ2-3 | few | TRBV6-5 | CASSYSGLAASTDTQYF
TRBJ2-7 | . | TRBV6-5 | CASSYRAGETYEQYF
TRBJ2-5 | . | TRBV4-3 | CASSQEQGKETQYF
TRBJ1-5 | few | TRBV20-1 | CSARGARQIKHPRNQPQHF
TRBJ1-1 | . | TRBV3-1 | CASSRLGGLATEAFF
TRBJ2-2 | many | TRBV6-1 | CASNSGTATGELFF
TRBJ1-3 | . | TRBV7-2 | CASSLFGGGNTIYF
TRBJ1-3 | few | TRBV7-2 | CASSLGGVAGNTIYF
TRBJ2-5 | few | TRBV7-8 | CASSSTHGQQETQYF
TRBJ2-1 | few | TRBV19 | CASSIGAELTYNEQFF
TRBJ1-2 | few | TRBV20-1 | CSATDGTYGYTF